This paragraph covers one T cell receptor (beta chain) sequence. The antigen remains undetermined. The cDNA had a unique molecular identifier and a template-switch universal primer site. TCRdb analysed the 5' RACE reads with MiXCR anew, one entry per CDR3 protein. The sample has 1.5 million to 2 million distinct CDR3 sequences; roughly a third are singletons. CDR3 size: 14 residues. V lost 7 bases and J lost 2, with 15 bases in between. The data originate from a study of identical twins. General study points: Abundant beta clonotypes from cord blood bore fewer insertions; memory repertoires lacked this pattern.

The sample comprised cord blood. This receptor was taken from a newborn girl in good health. The V call is TRBV12-3 or TRBV12-4, the J call TRBJ2-7, with D uncertain. Here the CDR3 DNA reads TGTGCCAGCACCCTTGCCTGGAGCCCCTACGAGCAGTACTTC. Amino acid sequence: CASTLAWSPYEQYF.